This paragraph reports one T cell receptor beta chain. What this receptor recognizes is not known. No base qualities exist here, and no much larger clone lies one base off it. Library prep was done by the immunoSEQ multiplex PCR assay. As stored in TCRdb, this immuneACCESS dataset retains in-frame rearrangements with V and J assigned. A fraction of the clones does not appear; measured against another copy, unresolved V genes explain less than half of the discrepancy, and the remainder lacks a known reason. Recorded for this sample are roughly 7,000 clones; roughly four fifths of them occurred a single time. The ten largest clones take up approximately 24% of the sample. The sample comes from a study of T cells after somatic rescue of genetic block (dated by TCRdb to about 2020). General notes on the study: What the study looked at was long-term robustness, specifically in a T-cell system that came about through somatic rescue of a genetic block in T-cell development.

CDR1 and CDR2 were assigned from the germline V gene as SQVTM and ANQGSEA. The CDR3 contains 17 residues, cysteine and phenylalanine counted. Kept here is only the CDR3 DNA, which spans 51 bases and is read in frame from base 1. Here V drops 3 bases and J drops 0 bases, and the junction holds 10 bases not matched to any gene. Sequenced material: peripheral blood mononuclear cells (PBMCs). This sequence uses TRBV29-1 and TRBJ2-1, with TRBD1 identical over 8 junction bases. The TCR comes from a boy aged 10-17 years. The CDR3 here reads CSVDFPLGQASYNEQFF. The base sequence is TGCAGCGTTGATTTCCCCTTGGGACAGGCCTCCTACAATGAGCAGTTCTTC.